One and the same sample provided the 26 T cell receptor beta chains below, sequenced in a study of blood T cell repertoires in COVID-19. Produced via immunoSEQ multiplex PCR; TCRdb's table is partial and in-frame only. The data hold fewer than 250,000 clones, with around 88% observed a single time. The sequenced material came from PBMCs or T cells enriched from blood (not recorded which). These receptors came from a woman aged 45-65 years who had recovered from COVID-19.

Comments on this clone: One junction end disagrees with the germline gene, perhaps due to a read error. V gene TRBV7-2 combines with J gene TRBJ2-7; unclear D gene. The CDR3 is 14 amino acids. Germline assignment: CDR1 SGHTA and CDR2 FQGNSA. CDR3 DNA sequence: TGTGCCAGTAGCTTAGATACCGCAGCCTACGAGCAGTACTTC. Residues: CASSLDTAAYEQYF.

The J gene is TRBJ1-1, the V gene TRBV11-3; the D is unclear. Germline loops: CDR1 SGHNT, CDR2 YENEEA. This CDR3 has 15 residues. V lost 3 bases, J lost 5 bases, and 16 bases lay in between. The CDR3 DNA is TGTGCCAGCAGCTTCTCGGATGAGGTTTGGACTGAAGCTTTCTTT. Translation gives CASSFSDEVWTEAFF.

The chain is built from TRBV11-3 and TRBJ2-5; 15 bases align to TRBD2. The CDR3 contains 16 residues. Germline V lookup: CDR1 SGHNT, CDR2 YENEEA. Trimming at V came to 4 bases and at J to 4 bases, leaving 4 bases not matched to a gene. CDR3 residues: CASSSRTSGGGETQYF. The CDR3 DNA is TGTGCCAGCAGCTCCCGGACTAGCGGGGGGGGAGAGACCCAGTACTTC.

For the CDR3, the DNA is TGTGCCAGTAGGACTAGCGGGAGGGCCGTCGAGCAGTACTTC. Residues: CASRTSGRAVEQYF. The rearrangement joins TRBV28 to TRBJ2-7; 15 positions match TRBD2. CDR3 length equals 14 residues. Germline CDR1 MDHEN, CDR2 SYDVKM. The trim removed 9 bases at V and 6 bases at J, leaving 6 bases unmatched.

As DNA, the CDR3 is TGTGCTAGTGGTTTGACCCCTCTCCAGGGAACAAGGAGCTACGAGCAGTACTTC. Amino acid sequence: CASGLTPLQGTRSYEQYF. The J gene is TRBJ2-7, the V gene TRBV12-5; perhaps TRBD1 as D (5 bases). V lost 2 bases and J lost 3, with 23 bases in between. This CDR3 has 18 amino acids. CDR1 and CDR2 from the germline V gene are LGHNT and FRNRAP. The variable domain in full, with the rest retrieved from reference TRBV12-5 and TRBJ2-7, is DARVTQTPRHKVTEMGQEVTMRCQPILGHNTVFWYRQTMMQGLELLAYFRNRAPLDDSGMPKDRFSAEMPDATLATLKIQPSEPRDSAVYFCASGLTPLQGTRSYEQYFGPGTRLTVT.

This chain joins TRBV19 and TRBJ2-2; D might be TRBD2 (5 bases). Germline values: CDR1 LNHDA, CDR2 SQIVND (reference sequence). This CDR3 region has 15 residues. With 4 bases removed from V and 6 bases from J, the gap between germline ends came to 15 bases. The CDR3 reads CASSNGGQSAGELFF. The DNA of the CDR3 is TGTGCCAGTAGTAATGGCGGGCAGTCCGCCGGGGAGCTGTTTTTT.

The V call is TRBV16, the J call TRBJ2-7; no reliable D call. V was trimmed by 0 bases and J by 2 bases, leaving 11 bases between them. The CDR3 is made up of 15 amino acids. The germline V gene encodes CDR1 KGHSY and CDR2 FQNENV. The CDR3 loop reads CASSQSLGTTYEQYF. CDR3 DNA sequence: TGTGCCAGCAGCCAATCTCTGGGCACAACCTACGAGCAGTACTTC.

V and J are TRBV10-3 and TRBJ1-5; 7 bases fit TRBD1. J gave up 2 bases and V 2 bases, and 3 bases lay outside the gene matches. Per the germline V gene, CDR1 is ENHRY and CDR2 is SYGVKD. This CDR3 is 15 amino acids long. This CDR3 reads CAISEGQGGNQPQHF. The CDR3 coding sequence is TGTGCCATCAGTGAGGGGCAGGGGGGCAATCAGCCCCAGCATTTT.

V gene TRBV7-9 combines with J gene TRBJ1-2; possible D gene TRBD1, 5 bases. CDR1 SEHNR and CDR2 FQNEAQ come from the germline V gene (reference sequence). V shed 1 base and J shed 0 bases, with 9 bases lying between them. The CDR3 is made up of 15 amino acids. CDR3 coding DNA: TGTGCCAGCAGCTTAGAGCCGACAGCTAACTATGGCTACACCTTC. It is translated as CASSLEPTANYGYTF.

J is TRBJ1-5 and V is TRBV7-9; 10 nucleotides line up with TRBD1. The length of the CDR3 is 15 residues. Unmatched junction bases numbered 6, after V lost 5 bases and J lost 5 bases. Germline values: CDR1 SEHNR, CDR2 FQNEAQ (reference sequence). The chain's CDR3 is CASSRGQGIDQPQHF. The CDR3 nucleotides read TGTGCCAGCAGCCGGGGACAGGGGATCGATCAGCCCCAGCATTTT.

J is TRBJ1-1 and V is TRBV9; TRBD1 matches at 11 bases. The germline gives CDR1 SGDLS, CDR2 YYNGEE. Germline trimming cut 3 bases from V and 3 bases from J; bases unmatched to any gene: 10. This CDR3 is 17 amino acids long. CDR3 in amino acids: CASSDQRTGGLDTEAFF. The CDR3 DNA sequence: TGTGCCAGCAGCGACCAGAGGACAGGGGGCTTGGACACTGAAGCTTTCTTT.

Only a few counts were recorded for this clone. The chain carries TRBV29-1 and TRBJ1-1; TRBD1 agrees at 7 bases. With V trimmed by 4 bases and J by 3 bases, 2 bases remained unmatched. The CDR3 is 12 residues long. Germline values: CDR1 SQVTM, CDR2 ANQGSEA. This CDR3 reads CSVGDSYTEAFF. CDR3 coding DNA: TGCAGCGTTGGGGACAGCTACACTGAAGCTTTCTTT.

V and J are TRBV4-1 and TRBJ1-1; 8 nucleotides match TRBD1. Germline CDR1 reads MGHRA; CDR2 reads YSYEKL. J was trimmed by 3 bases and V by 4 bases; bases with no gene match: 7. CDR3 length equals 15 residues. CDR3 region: CASSPGQGGYTEAFF. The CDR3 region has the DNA TGCGCCAGCAGCCCCGGACAGGGAGGGTACACTGAAGCTTTCTTT.

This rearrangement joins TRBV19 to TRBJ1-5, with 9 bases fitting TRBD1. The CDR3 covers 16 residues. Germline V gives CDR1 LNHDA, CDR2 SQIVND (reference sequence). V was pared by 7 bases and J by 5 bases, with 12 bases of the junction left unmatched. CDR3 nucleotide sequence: TGTGCCAGTATAGCCGGGACAGGGCTGGGCTATCAGCCCCAGCATTTT. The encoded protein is CASIAGTGLGYQPQHF. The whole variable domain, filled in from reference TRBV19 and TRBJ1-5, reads DGGITQSPKYLFRKEGQNVTLSCEQNLNHDAMYWYRQDPGQGLRLIYYSQIVNDFQKGDIAEGYSVSREKKESFPLTVTSAQKNPTAFYLCASIAGTGLGYQPQHFGDGTRLSIL.

The CDR3 reads CASSYGQGRANVLTF. The CDR3 DNA reads as TGTGCCAGCAGTTACGGCCAGGGAAGGGCCAACGTCCTGACTTTC. V is TRBV6-5 and J is TRBJ2-6; D might be TRBD1 (5 bases). CDR3 length: 15 amino acids. Between the trimmed V and J ends, which lost 2 bases and 5 bases, there was a span of 10 bases. CDR1 is MNHEY, CDR2 SVGAGI, per germline.

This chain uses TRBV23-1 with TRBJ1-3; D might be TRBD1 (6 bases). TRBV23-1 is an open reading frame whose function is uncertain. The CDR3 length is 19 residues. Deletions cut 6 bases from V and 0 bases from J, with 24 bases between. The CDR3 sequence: CASSLSTPGHRPSGNTIYF. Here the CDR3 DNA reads TGCGCCAGCAGCCTTTCTACTCCGGGACACCGACCCTCTGGAAACACCATATATTTT.

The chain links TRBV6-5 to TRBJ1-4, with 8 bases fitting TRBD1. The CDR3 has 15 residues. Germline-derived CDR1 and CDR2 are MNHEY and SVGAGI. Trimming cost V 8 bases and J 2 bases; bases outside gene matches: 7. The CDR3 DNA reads TGTGCCAGCGCAGACAGGGGTCCCACTAATGAAAAACTGTTTTTT. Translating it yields CASADRGPTNEKLFF.

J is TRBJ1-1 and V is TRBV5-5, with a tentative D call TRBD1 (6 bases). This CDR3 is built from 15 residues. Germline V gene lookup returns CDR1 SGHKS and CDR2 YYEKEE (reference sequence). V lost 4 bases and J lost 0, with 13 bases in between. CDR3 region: CASSPRTAMNTEAFF. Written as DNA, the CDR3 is TGTGCCAGCAGCCCCCGGACAGCCATGAACACTGAAGCTTTCTTT.

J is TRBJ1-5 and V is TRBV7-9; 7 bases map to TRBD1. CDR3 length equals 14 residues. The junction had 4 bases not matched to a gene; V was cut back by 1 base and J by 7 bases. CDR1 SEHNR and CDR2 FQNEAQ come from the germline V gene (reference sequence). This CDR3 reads CASSLDRGVQPQHF. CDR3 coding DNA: TGTGCCAGCAGCTTAGACAGGGGAGTACAGCCCCAGCATTTT.

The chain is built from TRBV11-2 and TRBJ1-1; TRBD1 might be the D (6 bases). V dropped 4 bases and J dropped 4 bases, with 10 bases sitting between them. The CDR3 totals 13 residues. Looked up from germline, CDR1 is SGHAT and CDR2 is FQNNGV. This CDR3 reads CASSSRQATEAFF. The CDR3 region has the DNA TGTGCCAGCAGCTCCAGACAGGCCACTGAAGCTTTCTTT. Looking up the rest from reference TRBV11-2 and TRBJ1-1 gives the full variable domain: EAGVAQSPRYKIIEKRQSVAFWCNPISGHATLYWYQQILGQGPKLLIQFQNNGVVDDSQLPKDRFSAERLKGVDSTLKIQPAKLEDSAVYLCASSSRQATEAFFGQGTRLTVV.

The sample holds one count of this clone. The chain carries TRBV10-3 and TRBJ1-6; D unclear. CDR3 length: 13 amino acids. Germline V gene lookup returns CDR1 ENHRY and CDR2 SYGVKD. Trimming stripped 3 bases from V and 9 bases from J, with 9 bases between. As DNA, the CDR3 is TGTGCCATCAGTGATGGACTCCTTTCACCCCTCCACTTT. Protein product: CAISDGLLSPLHF.

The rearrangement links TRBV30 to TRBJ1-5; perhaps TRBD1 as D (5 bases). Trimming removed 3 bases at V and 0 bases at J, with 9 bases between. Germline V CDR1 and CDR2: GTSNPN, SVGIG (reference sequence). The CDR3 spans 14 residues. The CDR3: CAWSQGISNQPQHF. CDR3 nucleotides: TGTGCCTGGAGCCAGGGAATTAGCAATCAGCCCCAGCATTTT.

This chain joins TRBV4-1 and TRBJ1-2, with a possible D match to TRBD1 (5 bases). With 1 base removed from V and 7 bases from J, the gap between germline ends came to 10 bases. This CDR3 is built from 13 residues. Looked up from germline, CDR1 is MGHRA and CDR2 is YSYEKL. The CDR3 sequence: CASSQVGGAGYTF. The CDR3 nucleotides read TGCGCCAGCAGCCAAGTGGGTGGGGCTGGCTACACCTTC.

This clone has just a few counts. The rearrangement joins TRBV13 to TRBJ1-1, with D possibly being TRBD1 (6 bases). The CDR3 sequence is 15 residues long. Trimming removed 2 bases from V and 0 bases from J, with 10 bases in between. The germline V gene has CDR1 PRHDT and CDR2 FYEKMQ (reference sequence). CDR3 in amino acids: CASSLQQGVNTEAFF. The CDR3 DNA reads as TGTGCCAGCAGCTTACAACAGGGAGTGAACACTGAAGCTTTCTTT.

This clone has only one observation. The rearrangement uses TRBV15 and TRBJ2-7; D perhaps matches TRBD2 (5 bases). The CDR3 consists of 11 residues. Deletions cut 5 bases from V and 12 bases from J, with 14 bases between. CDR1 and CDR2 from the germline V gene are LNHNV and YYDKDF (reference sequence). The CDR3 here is CATSGPGLAYF. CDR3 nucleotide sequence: TGTGCCACCAGCGGGCCGGGGTTGGCGTACTTC.

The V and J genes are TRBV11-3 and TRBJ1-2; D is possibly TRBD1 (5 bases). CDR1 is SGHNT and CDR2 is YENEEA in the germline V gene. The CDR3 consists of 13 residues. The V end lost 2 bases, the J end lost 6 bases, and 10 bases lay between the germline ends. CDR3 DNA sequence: TGTGCCAGCAGCTTACAGGGTTGGAATGGCTACACCTTC. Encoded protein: CASSLQGWNGYTF.